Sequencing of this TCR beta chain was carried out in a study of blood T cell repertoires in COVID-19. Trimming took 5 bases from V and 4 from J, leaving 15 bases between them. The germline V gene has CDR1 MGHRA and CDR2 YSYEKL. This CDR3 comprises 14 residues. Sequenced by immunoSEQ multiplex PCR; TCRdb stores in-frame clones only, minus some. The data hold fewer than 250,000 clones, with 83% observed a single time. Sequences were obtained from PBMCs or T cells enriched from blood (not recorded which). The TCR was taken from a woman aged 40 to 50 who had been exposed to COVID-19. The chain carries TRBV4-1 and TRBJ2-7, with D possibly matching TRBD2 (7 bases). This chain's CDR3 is CASSYGGPPYEQYF. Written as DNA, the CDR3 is TGCGCCAGCAGCTACGGGGGGCCCCCTTACGAGCAGTACTTC.